The text below deals with one TCR beta chain. What it binds is unknown. The record originates from a study of shared clonotypes between healthy human individuals. Study-wide results and limits: Tissue TCR repertoires likely differ from these blood-only repertoires.

The CDR3 consists of 19 residues. CDR1 is SGDLS, CDR2 YYNGEE, per germline. The V gene lost 2 bases and the J gene lost 2 bases, with 26 bases spanning the gap. TCRdb's copy holds only in-frame clones and misses some; the assay was immunoSEQ multiplex PCR. Of under 200,000 clones in the sample, over 85% are singletons; the top ten hold more than 0.065%. This sequence was found in a woman aged 30 to 39 in good health. The sample taken for sequencing was naive CD4+ T cells sorted from blood. Subset specified: CD45RA+ positively selected. This chain links TRBV9 with TRBJ2-7; either TRBD1 or TRBD2 may supply D (6 bases each). In DNA form, the CDR3 reads TGTGCCAGCAGCGTCCGGGACACCTCGACTTCGGGAGAAACCTACGAGCAGTACTTC. It encodes CASSVRDTSTSGETYEQYF. Based on the CDR3 plus reference TRBV9 and TRBJ2-7, the full variable domain is DSGVTQTPKHLITATGQRVTLRCSPRSGDLSVYWYQQSLDQGLQFLIQYYNGEERAKGNILERFSAQQFPDLHSELNLSSLELGDSALYFCASSVRDTSTSGETYEQYFGPGTRLTVT.